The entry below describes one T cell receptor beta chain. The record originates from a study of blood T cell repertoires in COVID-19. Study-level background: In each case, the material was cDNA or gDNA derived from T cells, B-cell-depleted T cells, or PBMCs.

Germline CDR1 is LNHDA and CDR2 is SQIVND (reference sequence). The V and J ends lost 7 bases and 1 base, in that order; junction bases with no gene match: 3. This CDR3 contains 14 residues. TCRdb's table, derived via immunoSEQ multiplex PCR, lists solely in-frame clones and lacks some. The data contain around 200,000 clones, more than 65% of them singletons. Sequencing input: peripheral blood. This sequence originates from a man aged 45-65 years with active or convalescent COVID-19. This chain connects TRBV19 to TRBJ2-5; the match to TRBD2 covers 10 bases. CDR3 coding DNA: TGTGCCAGTACAAAGCGGGGGGGCCAAGAGACCCAGTACTTC. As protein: CASTKRGGQETQYF.